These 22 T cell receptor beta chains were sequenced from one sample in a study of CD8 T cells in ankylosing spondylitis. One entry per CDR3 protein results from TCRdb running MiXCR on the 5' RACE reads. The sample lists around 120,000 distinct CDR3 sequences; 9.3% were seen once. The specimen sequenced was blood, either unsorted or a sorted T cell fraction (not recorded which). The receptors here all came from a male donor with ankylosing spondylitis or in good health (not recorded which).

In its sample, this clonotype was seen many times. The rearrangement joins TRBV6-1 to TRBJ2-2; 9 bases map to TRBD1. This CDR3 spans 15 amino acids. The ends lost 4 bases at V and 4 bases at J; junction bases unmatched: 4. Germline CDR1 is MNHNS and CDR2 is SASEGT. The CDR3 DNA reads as TGTGCCAGCAGTGTCGGGACAGGGTTCACCGGGGAGCTGTTTTTT. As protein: CASSVGTGFTGELFF.

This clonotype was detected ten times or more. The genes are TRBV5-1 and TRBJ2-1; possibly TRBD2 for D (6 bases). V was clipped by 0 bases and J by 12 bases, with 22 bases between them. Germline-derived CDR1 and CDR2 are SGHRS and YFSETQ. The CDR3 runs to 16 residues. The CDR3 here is CASSLAGAFSDDGQFF. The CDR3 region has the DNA TGCGCCAGCAGCTTGGCGGGAGCGTTTTCGGATGATGGGCAGTTCTTC.

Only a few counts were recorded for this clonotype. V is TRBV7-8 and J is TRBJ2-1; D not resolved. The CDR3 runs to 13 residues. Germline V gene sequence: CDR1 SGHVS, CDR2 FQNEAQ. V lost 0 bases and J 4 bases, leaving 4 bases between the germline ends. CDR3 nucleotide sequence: TGTGCCAGCAGCTTAGCAACTTACAATGAGCAGTTCTTC. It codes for CASSLATYNEQFF.

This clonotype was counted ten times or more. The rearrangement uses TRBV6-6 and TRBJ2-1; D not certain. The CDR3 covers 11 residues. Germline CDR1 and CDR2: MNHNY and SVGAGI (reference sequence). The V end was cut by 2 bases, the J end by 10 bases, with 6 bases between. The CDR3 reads CASSYEPEQFF. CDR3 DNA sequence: TGTGCCAGCAGTTACGAGCCGGAGCAGTTCTTC.

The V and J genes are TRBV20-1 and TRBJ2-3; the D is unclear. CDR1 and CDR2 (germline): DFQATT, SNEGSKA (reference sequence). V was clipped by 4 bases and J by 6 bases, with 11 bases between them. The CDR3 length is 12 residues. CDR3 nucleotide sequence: TGCAGTGCTACCCCTGGGCAGGATACGCAGTATTTT. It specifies CSATPGQDTQYF.

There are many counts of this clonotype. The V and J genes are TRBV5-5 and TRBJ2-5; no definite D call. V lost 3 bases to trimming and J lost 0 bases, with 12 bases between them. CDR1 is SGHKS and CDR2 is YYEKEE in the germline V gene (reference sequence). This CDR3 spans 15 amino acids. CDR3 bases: TGTGCCAGCAGCTCAGGCCGAGTACACCAAGAGACCCAGTACTTC. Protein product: CASSSGRVHQETQYF.

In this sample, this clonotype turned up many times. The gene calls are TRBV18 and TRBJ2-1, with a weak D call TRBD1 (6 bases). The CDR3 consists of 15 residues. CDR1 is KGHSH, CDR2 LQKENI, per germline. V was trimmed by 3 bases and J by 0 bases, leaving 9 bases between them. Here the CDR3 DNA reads TGTGCCAGCTCACCCTCCAGGGGCTCCTACAATGAGCAGTTCTTC. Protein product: CASSPSRGSYNEQFF.

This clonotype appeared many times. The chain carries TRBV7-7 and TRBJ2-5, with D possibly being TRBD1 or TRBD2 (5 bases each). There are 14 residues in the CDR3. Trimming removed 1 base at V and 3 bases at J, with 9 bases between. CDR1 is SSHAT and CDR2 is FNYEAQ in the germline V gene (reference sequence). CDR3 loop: CASSLDGAEETQYF. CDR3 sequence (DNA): TGTGCCAGCAGCTTAGACGGGGCAGAAGAGACCCAGTACTTC. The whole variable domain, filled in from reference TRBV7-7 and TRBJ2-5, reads GAGVSQSPRYKVTKRGQDVTLRCDPISSHATLYWYQQALGQGPEFLTYFNYEAQPDKSGLPSDRFSAERPEGSISTLTIQRTEQRDSAMYRCASSLDGAEETQYFGPGTRLLVL.

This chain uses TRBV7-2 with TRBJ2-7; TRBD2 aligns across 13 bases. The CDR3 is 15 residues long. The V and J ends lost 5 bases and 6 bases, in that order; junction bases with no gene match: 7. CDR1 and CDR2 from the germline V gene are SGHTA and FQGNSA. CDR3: CASSRGLAGEREQYF. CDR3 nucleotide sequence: TGTGCCAGCAGCCGAGGACTAGCGGGAGAGCGCGAGCAGTACTTC.

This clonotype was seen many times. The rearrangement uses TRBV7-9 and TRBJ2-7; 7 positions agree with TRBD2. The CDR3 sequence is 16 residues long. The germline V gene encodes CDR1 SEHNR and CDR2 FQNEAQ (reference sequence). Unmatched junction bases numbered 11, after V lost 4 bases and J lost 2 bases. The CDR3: CASSSQRRGSPYEQYF. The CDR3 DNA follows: TGTGCCAGCAGCTCACAACGGCGCGGGAGTCCCTACGAGCAGTACTTC.

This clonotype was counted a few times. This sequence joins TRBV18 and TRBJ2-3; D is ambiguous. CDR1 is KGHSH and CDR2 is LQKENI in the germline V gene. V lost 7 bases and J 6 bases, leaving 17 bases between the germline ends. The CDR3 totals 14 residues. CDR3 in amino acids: CASLVDRMVDTQYF. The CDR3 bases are TGTGCCAGCTTAGTCGACCGAATGGTGGATACGCAGTATTTT.

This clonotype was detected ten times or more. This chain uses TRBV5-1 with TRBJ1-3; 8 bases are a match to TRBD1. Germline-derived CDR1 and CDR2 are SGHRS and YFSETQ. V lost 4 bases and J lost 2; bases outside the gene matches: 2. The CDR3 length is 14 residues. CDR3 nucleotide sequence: TGCGCCAGCAGCCGGACAGGGCCTGGAAACACCATATATTTT. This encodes CASSRTGPGNTIYF. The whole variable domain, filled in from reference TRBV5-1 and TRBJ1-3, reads KAGVTQTPRYLIKTRGQQVTLSCSPISGHRSVSWYQQTPGQGLQFLFEYFSETQRNKGNFPGRFSGRQFSNSRSEMNVSTLELGDSALYLCASSRTGPGNTIYFGEGSWLTVV.

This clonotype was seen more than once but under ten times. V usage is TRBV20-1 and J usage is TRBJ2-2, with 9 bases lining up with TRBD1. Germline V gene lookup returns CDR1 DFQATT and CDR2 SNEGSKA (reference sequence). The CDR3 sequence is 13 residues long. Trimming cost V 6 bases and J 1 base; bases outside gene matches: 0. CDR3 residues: CSAGQGNTGELFF. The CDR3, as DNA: TGCAGTGCGGGACAGGGGAACACCGGGGAGCTGTTTTTT.

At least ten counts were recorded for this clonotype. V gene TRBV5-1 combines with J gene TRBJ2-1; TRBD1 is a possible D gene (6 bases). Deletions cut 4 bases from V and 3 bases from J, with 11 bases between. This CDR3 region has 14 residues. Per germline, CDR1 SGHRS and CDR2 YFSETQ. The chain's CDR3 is CASSLWTDYNEQFF. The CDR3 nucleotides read TGCGCCAGCAGCCTCTGGACAGACTACAATGAGCAGTTCTTC.

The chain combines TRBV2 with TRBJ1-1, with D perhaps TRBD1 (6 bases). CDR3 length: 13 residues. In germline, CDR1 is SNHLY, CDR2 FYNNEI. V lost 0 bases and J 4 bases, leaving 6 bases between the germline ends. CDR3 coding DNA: TGTGCCAGCAGTGAAGCAGGGGGCACTGAAGCTTTCTTT. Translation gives CASSEAGGTEAFF.

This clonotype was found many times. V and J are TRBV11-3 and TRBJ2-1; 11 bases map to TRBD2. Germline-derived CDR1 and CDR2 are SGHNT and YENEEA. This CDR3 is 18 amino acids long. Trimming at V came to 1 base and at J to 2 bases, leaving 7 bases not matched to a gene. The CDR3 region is CASSLVSGRARTYNEQFF. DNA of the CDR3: TGTGCCAGCAGCTTAGTTAGCGGGAGGGCCAGGACCTACAATGAGCAGTTCTTC.

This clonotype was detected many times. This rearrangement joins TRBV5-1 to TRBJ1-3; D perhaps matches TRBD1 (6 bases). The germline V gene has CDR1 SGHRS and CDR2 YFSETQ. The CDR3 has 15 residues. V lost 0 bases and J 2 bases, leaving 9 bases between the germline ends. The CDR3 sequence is CASSLEPGAGNTIYF. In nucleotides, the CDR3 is TGCGCCAGCAGCTTGGAACCAGGGGCTGGAAACACCATATATTTT.

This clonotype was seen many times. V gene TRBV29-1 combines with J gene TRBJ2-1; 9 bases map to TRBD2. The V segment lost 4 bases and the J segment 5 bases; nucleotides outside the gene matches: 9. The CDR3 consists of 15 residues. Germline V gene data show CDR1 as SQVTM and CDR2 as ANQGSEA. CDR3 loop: CSVVLRGRVHNEQFF. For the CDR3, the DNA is TGCAGCGTTGTTCTCCGCGGGAGGGTGCACAATGAGCAGTTCTTC.

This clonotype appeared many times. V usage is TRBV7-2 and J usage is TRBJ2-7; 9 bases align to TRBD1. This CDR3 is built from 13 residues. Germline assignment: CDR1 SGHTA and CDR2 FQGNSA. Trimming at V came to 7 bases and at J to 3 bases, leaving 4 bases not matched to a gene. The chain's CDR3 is CASTGTGFYEQYF. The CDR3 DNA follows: TGTGCCAGCACGGGGACAGGGTTCTACGAGCAGTACTTC.

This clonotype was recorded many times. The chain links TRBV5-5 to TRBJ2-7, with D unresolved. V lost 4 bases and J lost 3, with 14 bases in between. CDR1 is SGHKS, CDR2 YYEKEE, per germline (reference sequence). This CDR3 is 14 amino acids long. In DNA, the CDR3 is TGTGCCAGCAGCATGACTGTTTGGAACTACGAGCAGTACTTC. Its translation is CASSMTVWNYEQYF. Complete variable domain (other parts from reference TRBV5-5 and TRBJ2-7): DAGVTQSPTHLIKTRGQQVTLRCSPISGHKSVSWYQQVLGQGPQFIFQYYEKEERGRGNFPDRFSARQFPNYSSELNVNALLLGDSALYLCASSMTVWNYEQYFGPGTRLTVT.

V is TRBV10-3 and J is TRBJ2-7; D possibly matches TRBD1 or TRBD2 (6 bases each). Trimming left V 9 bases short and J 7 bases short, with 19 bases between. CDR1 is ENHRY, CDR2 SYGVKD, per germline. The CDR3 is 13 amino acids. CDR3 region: CAMGNRDSREQYF. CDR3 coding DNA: TGTGCCATGGGCAACAGGGACTCTCGGGAGCAGTACTTC.

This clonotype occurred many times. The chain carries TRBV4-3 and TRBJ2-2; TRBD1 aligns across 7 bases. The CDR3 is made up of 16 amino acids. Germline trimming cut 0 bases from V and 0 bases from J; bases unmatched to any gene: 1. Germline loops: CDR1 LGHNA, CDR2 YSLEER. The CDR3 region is CASSQDRGSNTGELFF. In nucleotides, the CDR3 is TGCGCCAGCAGCCAAGACAGGGGGTCGAACACCGGGGAGCTGTTTTTT.